Listed below are T cell receptor beta chains from one sample, sequenced in a study of blood T cell repertoires in COVID-19. Assay used: immunoSEQ multiplex PCR; TCRdb lists only in-frame clones, some missing. The sample lists a few hundred thousand clones; about 91% were seen once. The source material was peripheral blood. The receptors here all came from a woman in her forties or fifties with COVID-19, enrolled during active disease. Both conserved end residues are part of each CDR3. The order of the fields is clone size, V gene, D gene, CDR3 length, J gene, CDR3 DNA, CDR3 protein. A D gene is named only where the DNA matches it firmly. Size is stated for part of the rows, as once, few or many counts, or as a class when the clone is expanded.

clone size: few
V gene: TRBV6-5
D gene: -
CDR3 length: 13
J gene: TRBJ1-1
CDR3 DNA: TGTGCCAGCAGTTACGGGCCTCACACTGAAGCTTTCTTT
CDR3 protein: CASSYGPHTEAFF

clone size: -
V gene: TRBV30
D gene: TRBD2
CDR3 length: 15
J gene: TRBJ2-3
CDR3 DNA: TGTGCCTTCGGGACTAGCGGGGGGGGTGGAGATACGCAGTATTTT
CDR3 protein: CAFGTSGGGGDTQYF

clone size: -
V gene: TRBV9
D gene: -
CDR3 length: 12
J gene: TRBJ1-6
CDR3 DNA: TGTGCCAGCAGCGCCGGGCCCGGGACCCTCCACTTT
CDR3 protein: CASSAGPGTLHF

clone size: -
V gene: TRBV6-6
D gene: TRBD1
CDR3 length: 14
J gene: TRBJ2-7
CDR3 DNA: TGTGCCAGCAGTTACTCCGGACAGGTCCACGAGCAGTACTTC
CDR3 protein: CASSYSGQVHEQYF

clone size: -
V gene: TRBV9
D gene: TRBD1
CDR3 length: 16
J gene: TRBJ2-2
CDR3 DNA: TGTGCCAGCAGCCATTCCGGGACAGGGGGCACCGGGGAGCTGTTTTTT
CDR3 protein: CASSHSGTGGTGELFF

clone size: -
V gene: TRBV7-9
D gene: TRBD1
CDR3 length: 16
J gene: TRBJ2-2
CDR3 DNA: TGTGCCAGCAGCAAACAGGGGTACGCGAACACCGGGGAGCTGTTTTTT
CDR3 protein: CASSKQGYANTGELFF

clone size: -
V gene: TRBV11-2
D gene: -
CDR3 length: 15
J gene: TRBJ1-1
CDR3 DNA: TGTGCCAGCAGCTCGATCCGACAGGACAACACTGAAGCTTTCTTT
CDR3 protein: CASSSIRQDNTEAFF

clone size: -
V gene: TRBV19
D gene: -
CDR3 length: 13
J gene: TRBJ1-2
CDR3 DNA: TGTGCCAGTAGTATAGGTCCGGGCTATGGCTACACCTTC
CDR3 protein: CASSIGPGYGYTF

clone size: -
V gene: TRBV7-8
D gene: TRBD1
CDR3 length: 15
J gene: TRBJ1-2
CDR3 DNA: TGTGCCAGCAGCCCCATATCGACAGGGGGGTATGGCTACACCTTC
CDR3 protein: CASSPISTGGYGYTF

clone size: few
V gene: TRBV19
D gene: TRBD1
CDR3 length: 14
J gene: TRBJ1-2
CDR3 DNA: TGTGCCAGTAGTAGGGGACAGATCAACTATGGCTACACCTTC
CDR3 protein: CASSRGQINYGYTF

clone size: -
V gene: TRBV25-1
D gene: -
CDR3 length: 16
J gene: TRBJ1-5
CDR3 DNA: TGTGCCAGCAGTGAGTCCCGAACAGGGAATCGTCAGCCCCAGCATTTT
CDR3 protein: CASSESRTGNRQPQHF

clone size: -
V gene: TRBV6-2/TRBV6-3
D gene: TRBD2
CDR3 length: 14
J gene: TRBJ2-7
CDR3 DNA: TGTGCCAGCAGTGTAGCGGGGGGGCCCTACGAGCAGTACTTC
CDR3 protein: CASSVAGGPYEQYF

clone size: -
V gene: TRBV11-2
D gene: -
CDR3 length: 14
J gene: TRBJ2-2
CDR3 DNA: TGTGCCAGCAGCCGACACCCGAACACCGGGGAGCTGTTTTTT
CDR3 protein: CASSRHPNTGELFF

clone size: -
V gene: TRBV30
D gene: -
CDR3 length: 11
J gene: TRBJ1-1
CDR3 DNA: TGTGCCTGGAGTGGGCCGGCTAGGGCTTTCTTT
CDR3 protein: CAWSGPARAFF

clone size: few
V gene: TRBV5-3
D gene: -
CDR3 length: 14
J gene: TRBJ2-7
CDR3 DNA: TGTGCCAGAAGGACGGACACGGCCCGCTACGAGCAGTACTTC
CDR3 protein: CARRTDTARYEQYF

clone size: -
V gene: TRBV5-5
D gene: TRBD1
CDR3 length: 15
J gene: TRBJ2-1
CDR3 DNA: TGTGCCAGCAGCTTCCCCGGGACAGCTTACAATGAGCAGTTCTTC
CDR3 protein: CASSFPGTAYNEQFF

clone size: -
V gene: TRBV15
D gene: TRBD1
CDR3 length: 17
J gene: TRBJ1-5
CDR3 DNA: TGTGCCACCAGCAACGTACACAGGGGTACATTCAATCAGCCCCAGCATTTT
CDR3 protein: CATSNVHRGTFNQPQHF

clone size: -
V gene: TRBV28
D gene: TRBD1
CDR3 length: 13
J gene: TRBJ2-1
CDR3 DNA: TGTGCCAGCAGACAGGGGAATGACAATGAGCAGTTCTTC
CDR3 protein: CASRQGNDNEQFF

clone size: once
V gene: TRBV7-9
D gene: -
CDR3 length: 13
J gene: TRBJ1-2
CDR3 DNA: TGTGCCAGCAGCTTAGCGGGCACCTATGGCTACACCTTC
CDR3 protein: CASSLAGTYGYTF

clone size: -
V gene: TRBV2
D gene: -
CDR3 length: 15
J gene: TRBJ1-1
CDR3 DNA: TGTGCCAGCAGTCTCGCCTACTCTCCACAGATTAAAGCTTTCTTT
CDR3 protein: CASSLAYSPQIKAFF

clone size: -
V gene: TRBV11-2
D gene: TRBD1
CDR3 length: 16
J gene: TRBJ1-6
CDR3 DNA: TGTGCCAGCAGCTTAGTTCCGGGACAGGGTAATTCACCCCTCCACTTT
CDR3 protein: CASSLVPGQGNSPLHF

clone size: few
V gene: TRBV6-5
D gene: -
CDR3 length: 14
J gene: TRBJ2-1
CDR3 DNA: TGTGCCAGCAGTTATAGCTCGGCCGCCAATGAGCAGTTCTTC
CDR3 protein: CASSYSSAANEQFF

clone size: -
V gene: TRBV3-1/TRBV3-2
D gene: TRBD1
CDR3 length: 13
J gene: TRBJ1-2
CDR3 DNA: TGTGCCAGCAGCCAAGGACAGGGCTATGGCTACACCTTC
CDR3 protein: CASSQGQGYGYTF

clone size: once
V gene: TRBV27
D gene: -
CDR3 length: 12
J gene: TRBJ2-7
CDR3 DNA: TGTGCCACCCGGGGACTCTCCTACGAGCAGTACTTC
CDR3 protein: CATRGLSYEQYF

clone size: -
V gene: TRBV30
D gene: -
CDR3 length: 15
J gene: TRBJ1-4
CDR3 DNA: TGTGCCTGGAGTGCCTACAGGTTCCCTAATGAAAAACTGTTTTTT
CDR3 protein: CAWSAYRFPNEKLFF

clone size: once
V gene: TRBV7-9
D gene: -
CDR3 length: 15
J gene: TRBJ1-6
CDR3 DNA: TGTGCCAGCAGCTTAGGGACAGCCCCTAATTCACCCCTCCACTTT
CDR3 protein: CASSLGTAPNSPLHF

clone size: -
V gene: TRBV5-4
D gene: TRBD1
CDR3 length: 15
J gene: TRBJ1-3
CDR3 DNA: TGTGCCAGCAGCCCCGGACAGGGGGCTTCAGACACCATATATTTT
CDR3 protein: CASSPGQGASDTIYF

clone size: -
V gene: TRBV7-9
D gene: -
CDR3 length: 15
J gene: TRBJ2-6
CDR3 DNA: TGTGCCAGCAGGGGGAGTGATTCTGGGGCCAACGTCCTGACTTTC
CDR3 protein: CASRGSDSGANVLTF